The rows below give T cell receptor beta chains drawn from one sample of a study of control samples from healthy donors and cancer patients. Sequenced by immunoSEQ multiplex PCR; TCRdb stores in-frame clones only, minus some. This sample carries approximately 97,000 clones, about 92% of them seen once, and the ten largest clones take under 3%. What was sequenced was blood. These receptors were obtained from a young woman in good health. The CDR3 runs from the conserved cysteine through the conserved F or W. The D gene is left open where the match is weak. Where a row states a size, it is once, few, many or the class of an expanded clone; other rows omit it.

V	J	D	size	CDR3	DNA
TRBV29-1	TRBJ2-7	TRBD2	few	CSVAAGTSGSLEIREQYF	TGCAGCGTTGCGGCGGGGACTAGCGGGAGCCTCGAGATCCGGGAGCAGTACTTC
TRBV27	TRBJ1-6	NA	NA	CASSLASYNSPLHF	TGTGCCAGCAGTTTAGCCTCCTATAATTCACCCCTCCACTTT
TRBV11-2	TRBJ2-2	NA	NA	CASSLVLAFGGELFF	TGTGCCAGCAGCTTAGTCCTAGCTTTCGGCGGGGAGCTGTTTTTT
TRBV25-1	TRBJ1-1	NA	NA	CASSEGTPTEAFF	TGTGCCAGCAGTGAAGGGACCCCCACTGAAGCTTTCTTT
TRBV7-2	TRBJ1-3	TRBD1	NA	CASLGTGRENTIYF	TGTGCCAGCCTCGGGACAGGGCGAGAAAACACCATATATTTT
TRBV3-1/TRBV3-2	TRBJ1-1	TRBD1	NA	CASSPPGQGRGEAFF	TGTGCCAGCAGCCCTCCGGGACAGGGGAGAGGTGAAGCTTTCTTT
TRBV5-1	TRBJ2-3	TRBD2	NA	CASSHGGGLTDTQYF	TGCGCCAGCAGCCACGGCGGGGGGTTAACGGATACGCAGTATTTT
TRBV7-3	TRBJ1-2	NA	NA	CATIRRGLSYGYTF	TGTGCCACCATCCGGCGGGGGCTTAGCTATGGCTACACCTTC
TRBV9	TRBJ1-6	NA	NA	CASSHKGNSPLHF	TGTGCCAGCAGCCATAAGGGGAATTCACCCCTCCACTTT
TRBV5-4	TRBJ2-5	NA	NA	CASSPAPGLRRETQYF	TGTGCCAGCAGCCCGGCCCCGGGTCTGCGGAGAGAGACCCAGTACTTC
TRBV6-4	TRBJ1-2	TRBD1	NA	CASNPNSGTGNGYTF	TGTGCCAGCAACCCAAATTCCGGGACAGGGAATGGCTACACCTTC
TRBV19	TRBJ1-5	NA	NA	CASSMGLLNQPQHF	TGTGCCAGTAGCATGGGACTTCTCAATCAGCCCCAGCATTTT
TRBV5-1	TRBJ1-1	NA	once	CASSLDPRNTEAFF	TGCGCCAGCAGCTTGGATCCCAGGAACACTGAAGCTTTCTTT
TRBV5-1	TRBJ1-5	NA	NA	CASSLAGTPSQPQHF	TGCGCCAGCAGCTTGGCCGGGACGCCAAGTCAGCCCCAGCATTTT
TRBV12-3/TRBV12-4	TRBJ2-5	NA	NA	CASSRQETQYF	TGTGCCAGCAGTCGGCAAGAGACCCAGTACTTC
TRBV4-1	TRBJ1-6	NA	NA	CASSQDPGYNSPLHF	TGCGCCAGCAGCCAAGATCCAGGGTATAATTCACCCCTCCACTTT
TRBV30	TRBJ1-2	TRBD1	NA	CASQGGSYGYTF	TGTGCCTCTCAGGGGGGTAGCTATGGCTACACCTTC
TRBV3-1/TRBV3-2	TRBJ2-3	NA	NA	CASSPEGSPTQYF	TGTGCCAGCAGCCCCGAGGGCTCCCCTACGCAGTATTTT
TRBV4-3	TRBJ2-5	TRBD1	once	CASSQEWGTGPIQETQYF	TGCGCCAGCAGCCAAGAATGGGGGACAGGGCCCATCCAAGAGACCCAGTACTTC
TRBV12-3/TRBV12-4	TRBJ2-1	NA	NA	CASSLNKVHEQFF	TGTGCCAGCAGTTTAAACAAAGTTCACGAGCAGTTCTTC
TRBV6-5	TRBJ2-1	TRBD1	NA	CASSLDRGRYNEQFF	TGTGCCAGCAGCCTGGACAGGGGGCGTTACAATGAGCAGTTCTTC
TRBV3-1/TRBV3-2	TRBJ2-5	TRBD2	NA	CASSHPRAGGPGTQYF	TGTGCCAGCAGCCACCCCCGAGCGGGAGGGCCGGGGACCCAGTACTTC
TRBV3-1/TRBV3-2	TRBJ2-3	TRBD2	NA	CASSPLAGGPADTQYF	TGTGCCAGCAGCCCCCTGGCGGGAGGGCCAGCAGATACGCAGTATTTT
TRBV14	TRBJ1-4	TRBD1	NA	CASSQRNRGNEKLFF	TGTGCCAGCAGCCAGAGGAACAGGGGCAATGAAAAACTGTTTTTT
TRBV28	TRBJ1-5	NA	NA	CASTSSEGDGNQPQHF	TGTGCCAGCACCTCTAGCGAGGGTGATGGCAATCAGCCCCAGCATTTT
TRBV6-5	TRBJ2-7	TRBD1	few	CASSIGGPSYEQYF	TGTGCCAGCAGCATAGGGGGCCCGTCCTACGAGCAGTACTTC
TRBV11-2	TRBJ1-1	NA	NA	CASSFEVNTEAFF	TGTGCCAGCAGCTTTGAGGTGAACACTGAAGCTTTCTTT
TRBV27	TRBJ2-7	TRBD1	NA	CASSMEGQGYEQYF	TGTGCCAGCAGCATGGAGGGACAGGGCTACGAGCAGTACTTC
TRBV9	TRBJ1-6	TRBD1	NA	CASSAVSGGNSPLHF	TGTGCCAGCAGCGCGGTTTCAGGGGGAAATTCACCCCTCCACTTT
TRBV25-1	TRBJ2-5	NA	NA	CASSEPGGKVEETQYF	TGTGCCAGCAGTGAACCAGGTGGGAAGGTTGAAGAGACCCAGTACTTC
TRBV4-1	TRBJ2-2	NA	NA	CASSLRGAGELFF	TGCGCCAGCAGCCTAAGGGGGGCCGGGGAGCTGTTTTTT
TRBV30	TRBJ2-7	NA	once	CAWSEQGYEQYF	TGTGCCTGGAGTGAACAGGGCTACGAGCAGTACTTC
TRBV24-1	TRBJ1-4	TRBD1	NA	CAPGQGKDRSTNEKLFF	TGTGCCCCCGGACAGGGCAAGGATCGCTCAACTAATGAAAAACTGTTTTTT
TRBV10-3	TRBJ1-2	TRBD1	NA	CAISEGTGVGYTF	TGTGCCATCAGTGAAGGGACAGGGGTCGGCTACACCTTC
TRBV6-6	TRBJ2-3	NA	NA	CASSPPSSFTDTQYF	TGTGCCAGCAGTCCGCCTAGCTCTTTCACAGATACGCAGTATTTT
TRBV6-2/TRBV6-3	TRBJ2-2	TRBD2	NA	CASSYGSGRLTGELFF	TGTGCCAGCAGTTATGGCAGCGGGAGGCTAACCGGGGAGCTGTTTTTT
TRBV10-3	TRBJ1-1	NA	NA	CAISGGAGHNTEAFF	TGTGCCATCAGTGGTGGAGCGGGTCACAACACTGAAGCTTTCTTT
TRBV29-1	TRBJ1-1	NA	once	CSVVGRNTEAFF	TGCAGCGTTGTAGGAAGGAACACTGAAGCTTTCTTT
TRBV5-6	TRBJ1-6	NA	NA	CASSLEGSPLHF	TGTGCCAGCAGCTTGGAAGGTTCACCCCTCCACTTT
TRBV4-1	TRBJ2-7	TRBD2	once	CASSLKMSSGATYEQYF	TGCGCCAGCAGCCTCAAGATGTCTAGCGGGGCGACCTACGAGCAGTACTTC
TRBV10-3	TRBJ1-2	NA	once	CAISTSPGGFYGYTF	TGTGCCATCAGCACGTCTCCGGGGGGGTTCTATGGCTACACCTTC
TRBV3-1/TRBV3-2	TRBJ2-7	NA	NA	CASSESGSDEQYF	TGTGCCAGCAGCGAGTCAGGGAGCGACGAGCAGTACTTC
TRBV9	TRBJ1-6	NA	once	CASSAPGTGSPLHF	TGTGCCAGCAGCGCCCCCGGGACGGGTTCACCCCTCCACTTT
TRBV28	TRBJ1-2	NA	NA	CASSPTVGYTF	TGTGCCAGCAGCCCGACCGTGGGCTACACCTTC
TRBV4-3	TRBJ2-7	NA	NA	CASSQENGAPYEQYF	TGCGCCAGCAGCCAAGAAAACGGGGCCCCCTACGAGCAGTACTTC
TRBV7-9	TRBJ2-3	TRBD2	NA	CASSFSSGGSTDTQYF	TGTGCCAGCAGCTTTTCTAGCGGGGGGTCCACAGATACGCAGTATTTT
TRBV28	TRBJ1-5	NA	NA	CASSLLVQPQHF	TGTGCCAGCAGTTTGTTGGTTCAGCCCCAGCATTTT
TRBV6-6	TRBJ1-1	NA	NA	CASSLAEGGGTEAFF	TGTGCCAGCAGTCTCGCTGAGGGTGGGGGCACTGAAGCTTTCTTT
TRBV10-2	TRBJ2-3	TRBD2	NA	CASTLAGAGNTQYF	TGCGCCAGCACGTTAGCGGGGGCGGGGAATACGCAGTATTTT
TRBV27	TRBJ1-4	NA	NA	CASSSSGDEKLFF	TGTGCCAGCAGTTCGTCAGGGGATGAAAAACTGTTTTTT
TRBV5-1	TRBJ2-1	TRBD2	NA	CASSSALAGGYNEQFF	TGCGCCAGCAGCTCAGCCCTAGCGGGGGGCTACAATGAGCAGTTCTTC
TRBV27	TRBJ1-5	NA	NA	CASSEGRSNQPQHF	TGTGCCAGCAGTGAGGGACGGAGCAATCAGCCCCAGCATTTT
TRBV7-2	TRBJ1-1	NA	NA	CASRAKRGGNTEAFF	TGTGCCAGCAGGGCTAAGAGGGGGGGGAACACTGAAGCTTTCTTT
TRBV6-6	TRBJ2-1	NA	NA	CASSPPPGATFTREQFF	TGTGCCAGCAGTCCCCCCCCGGGAGCTACTTTCACCAGGGAGCAGTTCTTC
TRBV19	TRBJ1-5	NA	NA	CASSTLGLRGQPQHF	TGTGCCAGTAGTACCCTCGGCCTGAGGGGACAGCCCCAGCATTTT
TRBV7-2	TRBJ2-5	NA	NA	CASSLVGAGKGTQYF	TGTGCCAGCAGCTTAGTGGGCGCAGGAAAGGGGACCCAGTACTTC
TRBV7-9	TRBJ1-2	NA	NA	CASSFPTDVLGLSYTF	TGTGCCAGCAGCTTCCCCACTGATGTCCTGGGGCTCAGCTACACCTTC
TRBV4-1	TRBJ2-1	TRBD1	NA	CASSQVGTGQQFF	TGCGCCAGCAGCCAAGTTGGGACAGGGCAGCAGTTCTTC
TRBV10-1	TRBJ2-1	TRBD1	NA	CASRKDRVNNEQFF	TGCGCCAGCAGAAAGGACAGGGTGAACAATGAGCAGTTCTTC